These 23 T cell receptor beta chains were all obtained from the same sample, sequenced in a study of regulatory T cells in long-lasting Graves disease. Time point noted: newly diagnosed GD, antithyroid drugs for less than 3 months. PBMCs provided the RNA from which the TCR library was made. Arm-PCR of CDR3 regions with iRepertoire HTBI primers generated TCR beta libraries. TCRdb reanalysed the multiplex PCR reads using MiXCR and keeps one entry per CDR3 protein. Seen here are 500,000 or so distinct CDR3 sequences, about 14% observed once, and the top ten hold approximately 15%. The same data also contributed to another study, on T cells in Graves' hyperthyroidism and ophthalmopathy.

The sequencing used peripheral blood mononuclear cells (PBMCs), collected at new diagnosis, from a patient treated with antithyroid drugs. These receptor sequences come from a woman between 50 and 59 years old with Graves disease.

This clonotype has at least ten counts. This sequence joins TRBV27 and TRBJ2-1; 8 bases match TRBD2. The CDR3 totals 15 residues. V shed 5 bases, J shed 5 bases, and the junction held 8 bases outside the gene matches. CDR1 and CDR2 from the germline V gene are MNHEY and SMNVEV (reference sequence). The CDR3 sequence is CASSLVGLANNEQFF. CDR3 nucleotide sequence: TGTGCCAGCAGTCTAGTCGGACTAGCAAACAATGAGCAGTTCTTC.

This clonotype was observed a handful of times. This rearrangement joins TRBV20-1 to TRBJ1-2; D is perhaps TRBD1 (6 bases). Germline V gene sequence: CDR1 DFQATT, CDR2 SNEGSKA (reference sequence). This CDR3 comprises 16 residues. The germline V and J ends were trimmed by 7 bases and 4 bases, with 25 bases remaining between them. The CDR3 region is CSGKDSDHLLLYGYTF. The CDR3 DNA reads TGCAGTGGGAAGGACAGTGACCACCTCTTGCTCTATGGCTACACCTTC.

This clonotype was seen many times. The gene calls are TRBV20-1 and TRBJ2-3; tentative D call: TRBD2 (5 bases). The V gene's germline CDR1 is DFQATT and CDR2 SNEGSKA (reference sequence). Trimming pared 0 bases from V and 11 bases from J, leaving 24 bases between. The CDR3 extends over 16 amino acids. The CDR3, as DNA: TGCAGTGCTAGAGATCAGGCCCCGCGGTTGGGAGCTGGGCAGTATTTT. It encodes CSARDQAPRLGAGQYF.

The chain couples TRBV6-4 to TRBJ1-5; weak D call: TRBD1 (5 bases). Germline values: CDR1 MRHNA, CDR2 SNTAGT. V shed 3 bases and J shed 5 bases, with 11 bases lying between them. The CDR3 is made up of 14 amino acids. CDR3 bases: TGTGCCAGCAGTGAGGGGGAATGGTATCAGCCCCAGCATTTT. It is translated as CASSEGEWYQPQHF.

The chain carries TRBV5-1 and TRBJ2-1, with 8 bases lining up with TRBD1. V trimming: 4 bases; J trimming: 6 bases; junction bases outside the gene matches: 6. Germline V gene sequence: CDR1 SGHRS, CDR2 YFSETQ. This CDR3 comprises 14 residues. This CDR3 reads CASSPSGQGNEQFF. The DNA of the CDR3 is TGCGCCAGCAGCCCATCCGGACAGGGCAATGAGCAGTTCTTC.

Many counts were recorded for this clonotype. The rearrangement uses TRBV7-9 and TRBJ2-5, with 11 bases matching TRBD2. V shed 2 bases and J 4 bases; nucleotides not matched to a gene: 3. Germline V lookup: CDR1 SEHNR, CDR2 FQNEAQ (reference sequence). The CDR3 consists of 15 residues. Here the CDR3 DNA reads TGTGCCAGCAGCTTACGTCTAGCGGGAGGAGAGACCCAGTACTTC. Translating it yields CASSLRLAGGETQYF. Using reference TRBV7-9 and TRBJ2-5 for the parts outside the CDR3, the full variable domain is DTGVSQNPRHKITKRGQNVTFRCDPISEHNRLYWYRQTLGQGPEFLTYFQNEAQLEKSRLLSDRFSAERPKGSFSTLEIQRTEQGDSAMYLCASSLRLAGGETQYFGPGTRLLVL.

As to this clonotype: A junction boundary mismatches the germline segment, possibly from a read error. This chain uses TRBV2 with TRBJ1-2; 7 nucleotides align to TRBD1. Germline V gene data show CDR1 as SNHLY and CDR2 as FYNNEI. This CDR3 has 14 amino acids. The CDR3 here is CASAGTVYNYSYTF. CDR3 nucleotide sequence: TGTGCCAGCGCCGGGACAGTTTATAACTATAGCTACACCTTC.

At least ten counts were recorded for this clonotype. This chain uses TRBV6-1 with TRBJ1-1, with a tentative D call TRBD1 (6 bases). V was pared by 7 bases and J by 4 bases, with 19 bases between. From germline, CDR1 is MNHNS and CDR2 SASEGT. The CDR3 contains 15 residues. The CDR3 DNA sequence: TGTGCCAGCATTTCCCCAGGGGCGGTGGTCACTGAAGCTTTCTTT. This gives the protein CASISPGAVVTEAFF.

In this sample, this clonotype turned up a few times. The gene calls are TRBV9 and TRBJ1-2; 7 bases fit TRBD1. The CDR3 is made up of 16 amino acids. V trimming: 0 bases; J trimming: 2 bases; junction bases outside the gene matches: 7. Looked up from germline, CDR1 is SGDLS and CDR2 is YYNGEE. The DNA of the CDR3 is TGTGCCAGCAGCGTAGATCGGACAGGAGCCAACTATGGCTACACCTTC. It codes for CASSVDRTGANYGYTF.

This clonotype was picked up one time. A much larger clone sits a single nucleotide away, making a read error possible. The chain carries TRBV20-1 and TRBJ2-1; 9 bases fit TRBD2. The CDR3 spans 16 residues. V was pared by 0 bases and J by 10 bases, with 13 bases of the junction left unmatched. Germline assignment: CDR1 DFQATT and CDR2 SNEGSKA (reference sequence). The CDR3 reads CSARDLGSGSSYEQFF. The DNA of the CDR3 is TGCAGTGCTAGAGATCTAGGTAGCGGGAGCTCCTACGAGCAGTTCTTC.

The CDR3 nucleotides read TGTGCCAGCAGCCCATCAGATTGGGCGGGGGGCTACGAGCAGTACGTC. This sequence encodes CASSPSDWAGGYEQYV. The gene calls are TRBV7-2 and TRBJ2-7; 8 bases line up with TRBD2. The V and J ends lost 5 bases and 3 bases, in that order; junction bases with no gene match: 12. This CDR3 is 16 amino acids long. The germline gives CDR1 SGHTA, CDR2 FQGNSA.

Ten or more counts support this clonotype. The V and J genes are TRBV11-2 and TRBJ2-2; tentatively, D is TRBD1 (5 bases). The germline V and J ends were trimmed by 1 base and 7 bases, with 7 bases remaining between them. Germline CDR1 SGHAT, CDR2 FQNNGV. The CDR3 contains 13 residues. DNA for the CDR3: TGTGCCAGCAGCTTAGCAGGGTTCGGGGAGCTGTTTTTT. It is translated as CASSLAGFGELFF. The full variable domain, completed using reference TRBV11-2 and TRBJ2-2, is EAGVAQSPRYKIIEKRQSVAFWCNPISGHATLYWYQQILGQGPKLLIQFQNNGVVDDSQLPKDRFSAERLKGVDSTLKIQPAKLEDSAVYLCASSLAGFGELFFGEGSRLTVL.

This clonotype showed up many times. The J gene is TRBJ1-1, the V gene TRBV13; D is uncertain. Germline CDR1 reads PRHDT; CDR2 reads FYEKMQ (reference sequence). This CDR3 contains 14 residues. Trimming took 2 bases from V and 3 from J, leaving 10 bases between them. CDR3 sequence reads: CASSLRVPDTEAFF. CDR3 bases: TGTGCCAGCAGCTTAAGGGTCCCGGACACTGAAGCTTTCTTT. Full variable domain (remainder filled in from reference TRBV13 and TRBJ1-1): AAGVIQSPRHLIKEKRETATLKCYPIPRHDTVYWYQQGPGQDPQFLISFYEKMQSDKGSIPDRFSAQQFSDYHSELNMSSLELGDSALYFCASSLRVPDTEAFFGQGTRLTVV.

This clonotype was found many times. This chain joins TRBV11-2 and TRBJ2-7, with D uncertain. The CDR3 totals 14 residues. V lost 3 bases, J lost 11 bases, and 20 bases lay in between. CDR1 SGHAT and CDR2 FQNNGV come from the germline V gene. CDR3 sequence (DNA): TGTGCCAGCAGCTTGAAGGGCCCCGGAGCCCAGAAGTACTTC. It yields the protein CASSLKGPGAQKYF.

In its sample, this clonotype was seen many times. The chain joins TRBV28 to TRBJ1-5; D is perhaps TRBD1 (6 bases). This CDR3 has 14 residues. Per the germline V gene, CDR1 is MDHEN and CDR2 is SYDVKM. V was pared by 6 bases and J by 7 bases, with 16 bases between. CDR3 coding DNA: TGTGCCAGCAGGTCTATGGGGGCCGGACAGCCCCAGCATTTT. It encodes CASRSMGAGQPQHF.

This clonotype has at least ten counts. The chain recombines TRBV28 with TRBJ2-1, with TRBD2 matching over 7 bases. Germline CDR1 is MDHEN and CDR2 is SYDVKM. The CDR3 length is 17 residues. V lost 7 bases to trimming and J lost 0 bases; unmatched junction nucleotides: 12. CDR3 DNA sequence: TGTGCCAGCATACCCTCGGACGGGAGGAGCTCCTACAATGAGCAGTTCTTC. The encoded protein is CASIPSDGRSSYNEQFF. The entire variable domain, with the rest obtained from reference TRBV28 and TRBJ2-1, is as follows: DVKVTQSSRYLVKRTGEKVFLECVQDMDHENMFWYRQDPGLGLRLIYFSYDVKMKEKGDIPEGYSVSREKKERFSLILESASTNQTSMYLCASIPSDGRSSYNEQFFGPGTRLTVL.

The table lists this clonotype with a few counts. The chain has TRBV20-1 and TRBJ2-5; a weak D match, TRBD1 (5 bases). Germline CDR1 reads DFQATT; CDR2 reads SNEGSKA (reference sequence). V lost 3 bases, J lost 3 bases, and 8 bases lay in between. The CDR3 sequence is 12 residues long. CDR3: CSASGQEETQYF. The CDR3 nucleotides read TGCAGTGCTAGTGGACAAGAAGAGACCCAGTACTTC.

This clonotype was seen ten or more times. V is TRBV28 and J is TRBJ2-2, with 7 bases fitting TRBD2. The CDR3 is made up of 15 amino acids. Trimming at V came to 2 bases and at J to 7 bases, leaving 7 bases not matched to a gene. Germline assignment: CDR1 MDHEN and CDR2 SYDVKM. CDR3 nucleotides: TGTGCCAGCAGTTTAGACGGGAGGTTTCACGGGGAGCTGTTTTTT. Its translation: CASSLDGRFHGELFF.

This clonotype was found many times. The chain uses TRBV19 and TRBJ2-3; 7 nucleotides agree with TRBD1. The CDR3 has 17 residues. CDR1 is LNHDA and CDR2 is SQIVND in the germline V gene (reference sequence). With 2 bases clipped from V and 9 bases from J, the junction kept 17 bases outside the gene matches. CDR3 bases: TGTGCCAGTAGTATACGCCGGACAGGCAGCGGTTGGGTGACGCAGTATTTT. The encoded protein is CASSIRRTGSGWVTQYF.

The V call is TRBV29-1, the J call TRBJ2-5, with D perhaps TRBD2 (5 bases). Deletions cut 4 bases from V and 2 bases from J, with 5 bases between. Germline V gives CDR1 SQVTM, CDR2 ANQGSEA. There are 11 residues in the CDR3. Here the CDR3 reads CSVAGQETQYF. The DNA for the CDR3 is TGCAGCGTTGCGGGGCAAGAGACCCAGTACTTC.

This clonotype was detected ten times or more. Its ends do not fully match the called genes, so a read error is possible. The gene calls are TRBV5-5 and TRBJ1-1; D may be TRBD1 (5 bases). The length of the CDR3 is 14 residues. Per germline, CDR1 SGHKS and CDR2 YYEKEE (reference sequence). CDR3 amino acids: CASSLRRGDTKAFF. CDR3 in DNA: TGTGCCAGCAGCTTGCGGAGGGGCGACACTAAAGCTTTCTTT.

The chain carries TRBV7-9 and TRBJ2-5, with D possibly being TRBD2 (6 bases). From germline, CDR1 is SEHNR and CDR2 FQNEAQ (reference sequence). Trimming took 4 bases from V and 4 from J, leaving 22 bases between them. The CDR3 sequence is 17 residues long. The DNA for the CDR3 is TGTGCCAGCAGCTGGGGCACCGGGAGCACTGACGGAGAGACCCAGTACTTC. Amino acids: CASSWGTGSTDGETQYF. The full variable domain, rest sourced from reference TRBV7-9 and TRBJ2-5, is DTGVSQNPRHKITKRGQNVTFRCDPISEHNRLYWYRQTLGQGPEFLTYFQNEAQLEKSRLLSDRFSAERPKGSFSTLEIQRTEQGDSAMYLCASSWGTGSTDGETQYFGPGTRLLVL.

This clonotype turned up a few times. The chain uses TRBV4-1 and TRBJ2-1; maybe TRBD2 (5 bases). V was pared by 3 bases and J by 2 bases, with 11 bases between. The CDR3 spans 15 residues. From germline, CDR1 is MGHRA and CDR2 YSYEKL. The CDR3 is CASSQLRGPYNEQFF. The CDR3 DNA follows: TGCGCCAGCAGCCAGCTTCGGGGTCCCTACAATGAGCAGTTCTTC.